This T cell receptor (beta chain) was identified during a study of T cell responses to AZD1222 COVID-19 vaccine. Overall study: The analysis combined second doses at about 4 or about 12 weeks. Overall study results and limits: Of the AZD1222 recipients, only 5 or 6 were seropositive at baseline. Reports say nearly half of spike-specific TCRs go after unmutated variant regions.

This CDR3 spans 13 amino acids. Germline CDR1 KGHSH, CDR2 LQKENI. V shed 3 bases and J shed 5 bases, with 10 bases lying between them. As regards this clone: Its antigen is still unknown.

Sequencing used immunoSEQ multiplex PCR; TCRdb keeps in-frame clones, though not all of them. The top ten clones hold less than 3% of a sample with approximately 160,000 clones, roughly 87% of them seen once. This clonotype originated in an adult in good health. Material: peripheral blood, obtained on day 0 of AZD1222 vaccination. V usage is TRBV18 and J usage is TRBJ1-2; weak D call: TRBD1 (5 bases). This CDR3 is CASSPDSKYGYTF. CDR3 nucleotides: TGTGCCAGCTCACCTGACAGCAAATATGGCTACACCTTC.